The clone carrying this T cell receptor beta chain was observed at least ten times. The CDR3 has 15 residues. V was pared by 6 bases and J by 3 bases, with 14 bases between. With 10-nucleotide random UMIs included, cDNA was synthesized by 5'RACE. TCRdb reanalysed the 5' RACE reads using MiXCR and keeps one entry per CDR3 protein. The table shows fewer than 75,000 distinct CDR3 sequences, with roughly 3.2% occurring only once. The data were obtained in a study of neurological immune-mediated disorders. The sequenced sample was PBMCs. The TCR comes from a man in his forties with multiple sclerosis. This chain uses TRBV12-3 or TRBV12-4 with TRBJ2-2; D not certain. CDR3: CASSLSRTYTGELFF. The CDR3 DNA follows: TGTGCCAGCAGCTTATCCCGGACCTACACCGGGGAGCTGTTTTTT.